This T cell receptor (beta chain) appears in the sequencing data of a study of identical twins. The study's findings and limits: Compared with unrelated sharing, twin-shared out-of-frame alpha sequences had more low-probability sequences.

TCRdb redid the calling of the 5' RACE reads with MiXCR, one entry per CDR3 protein. Found here are some 600,000 distinct CDR3 sequences, around 7.4% of them singletons; the top ten hold around 1.6%. This clonotype was seen a few times. The antigen is unknown. The CDR3 consists of 14 residues. CDR1 is WNHNN and CDR2 is SYGVQD in the germline V gene (reference sequence). V gave up 10 bases and J gave up 0 bases, with 13 bases separating them. This sample was shared with a second study, whose subject was yellow fever vaccine responses in identical twins.

The sequence was collected from a woman younger than 35 in good health. The chain is built from TRBV10-1 and TRBJ1-5; D gene ambiguous. The material sequenced was PBMCs. The CDR3 region is CATFYFYSNQPQHF. DNA for the CDR3: TGCGCCACCTTCTATTTCTATAGCAATCAGCCCCAGCATTTT.